The 2 T cell receptor beta chains given below trace back to one sample, sequenced in a study of T-cell memory formation after mild COVID-19. Each CDR3 protein gets one entry after TCRdb re-called the 5' RACE reads with MiXCR. This sample has about 150,000 distinct CDR3 sequences, with 10% to 15% found just once. The specimen sequenced was PBMCs or a T cell subset sorted from them (not recorded which). These receptors were collected from a man aged 18 to 29 who had mild COVID-19 (a few samples of this study predate the infection). Cell type and time point are not known.

The chain couples TRBV21-1 to TRBJ2-1; no check of the table's D call, TRBD1, against the DNA was made. TRBV21-1 is listed as a pseudogene. The CDR3 is 15 residues long. The CDR3 reads CASSKVLRRGHEQFF. The CDR3 DNA is TGTGCCAGCAGCAAAGTTCTTCGGCGGGGGCATGAGCAGTTCTTC.

This clonotype was counted only a few times. The chain has TRBV15 and TRBJ2-3; D is ambiguous. With 7 bases removed from V and 0 bases from J, the gap between germline ends came to 8 bases. The CDR3 runs to 13 residues. CDR1 LNHNV and CDR2 YYDKDF come from the germline V gene (reference sequence). CDR3 residues: CATTTRSTDTQYF. In DNA, the CDR3 is TGTGCCACCACGACAAGAAGCACAGATACGCAGTATTTT.